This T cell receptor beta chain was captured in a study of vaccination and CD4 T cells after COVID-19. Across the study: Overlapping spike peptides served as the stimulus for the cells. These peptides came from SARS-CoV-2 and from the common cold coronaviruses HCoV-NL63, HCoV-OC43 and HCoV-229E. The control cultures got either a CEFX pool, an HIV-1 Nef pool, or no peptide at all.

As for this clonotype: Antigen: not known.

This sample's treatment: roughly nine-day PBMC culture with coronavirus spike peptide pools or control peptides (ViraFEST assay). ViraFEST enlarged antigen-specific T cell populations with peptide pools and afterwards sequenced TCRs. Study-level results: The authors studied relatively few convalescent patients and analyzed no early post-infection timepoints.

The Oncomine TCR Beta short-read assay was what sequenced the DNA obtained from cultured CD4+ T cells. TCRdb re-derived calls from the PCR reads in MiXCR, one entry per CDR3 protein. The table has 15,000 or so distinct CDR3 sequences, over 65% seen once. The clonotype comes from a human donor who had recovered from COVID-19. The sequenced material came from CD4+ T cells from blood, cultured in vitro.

CDR3 loop: CAWSSGRLAGVGRVDEQYF. In DNA, the CDR3 is TGTGCCTGGAGTTCGGGGAGGCTAGCGGGAGTCGGTAGAGTTGACGAGCAGTACTTC. V is TRBV30 and J is TRBJ2-7; 10 nucleotides match TRBD2. The CDR3 is 19 amino acids. The germline gives CDR1 GTSNPN, CDR2 SVGIG (reference sequence). V shed 2 bases, J shed 5 bases, and the junction held 21 bases outside the gene matches.